This TCR beta chain stems from a study of tumor-infiltrating lymphocytes in localized non-small cell lung cancer. About this clone: What it binds is not known.

Study results and caveats: Technical variation could not be separated from intratumor heterogeneity here.

Only in-frame clones appear in the TCRdb table, and some are missing; sequencing was by immunoSEQ multiplex PCR. Counted here are approximately 8,000 clones, under 85% occurring once; the ten biggest clones make up under 6%. The CDR3 is 13 residues long. CDR1 and CDR2 from the germline V gene are MDHEN and SYDVKM. Trimming shortened V by 2 bases and J by 6 bases, and 7 bases separated the two germline ends. This sequence joins TRBV28 and TRBJ1-4; D not certain. Material for sequencing was lung tumor tissue. The clonotype originates from a human donor with non-small cell lung cancer. DNA for the CDR3: TGTGCCAGCAGTTTAGGGCAGGATGAAAAACTGTTTTTT. Protein: CASSLGQDEKLFF.